The TCR beta chain under discussion was sequenced for a study of brain metastases from non-small cell lung cancer. V gave up 3 bases and J gave up 0 bases; unmatched junction bases: 3. The CDR3 contains 16 residues. Per germline, CDR1 SGHNT and CDR2 YENEEA. The data were produced by immunoSEQ multiplex PCR, yet TCRdb's version contains in-frame clones alone and is incomplete. The data show roughly 2,000 clones, around 85% seen once. The chain joins TRBV11-3 to TRBJ2-3; 10 bases agree with TRBD2. The specimen sequenced was tumor-adjacent normal tissue. The origin of this receptor is a donor at least 40 years old with non-small cell lung cancer. CDR3 amino acids: CASSLTSGSSTDTQYF. In DNA, the CDR3 is TGTGCCAGCAGCTTGACTAGCGGGTCCAGCACAGATACGCAGTATTTT.